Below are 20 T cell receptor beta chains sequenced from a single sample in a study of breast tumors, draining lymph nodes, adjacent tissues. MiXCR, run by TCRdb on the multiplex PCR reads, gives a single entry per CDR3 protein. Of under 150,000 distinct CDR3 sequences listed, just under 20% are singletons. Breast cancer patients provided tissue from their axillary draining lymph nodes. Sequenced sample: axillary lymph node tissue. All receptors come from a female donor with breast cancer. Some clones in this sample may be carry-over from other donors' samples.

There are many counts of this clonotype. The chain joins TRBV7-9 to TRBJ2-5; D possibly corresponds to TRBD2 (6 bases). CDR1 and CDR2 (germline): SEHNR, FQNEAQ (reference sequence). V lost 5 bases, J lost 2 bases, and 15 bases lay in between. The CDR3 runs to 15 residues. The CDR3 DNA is TGTGCCAGCAGCCCGGGGGACTCCAGGCAAGAGACCCAGTACTTC. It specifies CASSPGDSRQETQYF.

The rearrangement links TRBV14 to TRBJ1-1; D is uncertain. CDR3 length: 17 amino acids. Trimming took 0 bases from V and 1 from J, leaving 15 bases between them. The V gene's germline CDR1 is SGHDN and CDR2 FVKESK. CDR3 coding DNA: TGTGCCAGCAGCCAAGATTGGAGTGGAAGGAGGAACACTGAAGCTTTCTTT. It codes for CASSQDWSGRRNTEAFF.

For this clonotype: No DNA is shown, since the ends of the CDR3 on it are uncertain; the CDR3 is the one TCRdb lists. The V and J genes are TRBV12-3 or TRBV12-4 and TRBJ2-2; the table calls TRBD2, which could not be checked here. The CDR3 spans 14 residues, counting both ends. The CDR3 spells CASGVAGGSGELSF.

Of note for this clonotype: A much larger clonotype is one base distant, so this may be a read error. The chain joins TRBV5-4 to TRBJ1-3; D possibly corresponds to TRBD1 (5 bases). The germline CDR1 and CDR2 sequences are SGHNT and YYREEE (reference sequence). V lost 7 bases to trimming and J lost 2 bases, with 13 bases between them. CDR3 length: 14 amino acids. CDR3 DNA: TGTGCCAGCGGAATACAGGTCGCTGGAAACACCATATATTTT. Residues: CASGIQVAGNTIYF.

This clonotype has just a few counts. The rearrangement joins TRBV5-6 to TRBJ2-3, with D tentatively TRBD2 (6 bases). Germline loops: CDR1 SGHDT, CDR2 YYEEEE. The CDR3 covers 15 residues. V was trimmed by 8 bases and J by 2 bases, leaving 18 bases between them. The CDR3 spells CASLASERFTDTQYF. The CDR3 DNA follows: TGTGCCAGTTTGGCTAGCGAGCGGTTCACAGATACGCAGTATTTT.

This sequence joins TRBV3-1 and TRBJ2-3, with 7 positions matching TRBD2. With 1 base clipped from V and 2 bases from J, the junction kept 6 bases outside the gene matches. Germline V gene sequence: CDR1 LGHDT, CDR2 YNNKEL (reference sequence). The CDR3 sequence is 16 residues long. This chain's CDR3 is CASSQGSSGLTDTQYF. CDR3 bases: TGTGCCAGCAGCCAAGGATCTAGCGGCCTCACAGATACGCAGTATTTT.

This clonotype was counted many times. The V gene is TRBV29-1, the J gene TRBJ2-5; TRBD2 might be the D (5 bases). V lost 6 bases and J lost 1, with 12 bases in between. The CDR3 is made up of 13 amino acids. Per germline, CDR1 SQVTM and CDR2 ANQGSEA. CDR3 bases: TGCAGCGTCGAGGGCCCTTCCCAAGAGACCCAGTACTTC. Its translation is CSVEGPSQETQYF.

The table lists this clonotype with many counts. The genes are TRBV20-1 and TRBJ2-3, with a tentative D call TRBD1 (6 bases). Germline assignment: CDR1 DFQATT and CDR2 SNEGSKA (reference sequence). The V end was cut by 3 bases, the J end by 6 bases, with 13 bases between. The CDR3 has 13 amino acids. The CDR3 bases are TGCAGTGCTAGTTCAGGGGATATGGATACGCAGTATTTT. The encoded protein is CSASSGDMDTQYF.

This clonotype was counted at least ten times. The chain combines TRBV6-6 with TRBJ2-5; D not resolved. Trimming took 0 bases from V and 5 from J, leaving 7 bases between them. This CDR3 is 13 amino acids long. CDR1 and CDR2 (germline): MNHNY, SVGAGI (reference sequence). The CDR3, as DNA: TGTGCCAGCAGTTACTCGTTGGCCGAGACCCAGTACTTC. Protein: CASSYSLAETQYF.

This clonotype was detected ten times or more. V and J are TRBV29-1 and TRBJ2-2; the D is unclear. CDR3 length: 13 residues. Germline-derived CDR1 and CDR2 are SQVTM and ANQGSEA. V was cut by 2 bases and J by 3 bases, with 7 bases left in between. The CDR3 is CSVEQADTGELFF. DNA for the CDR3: TGCAGCGTTGAACAGGCAGACACCGGGGAGCTGTTTTTT.

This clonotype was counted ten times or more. The CDR3 region has the DNA TGTGCCAGCAGCGAGAGACCGGGTGGAGATACGCAGTATTTT. Protein sequence: CASSERPGGDTQYF. This chain uses TRBV6-4 with TRBJ2-3; no reliable D call. This CDR3 spans 14 amino acids. The V gene lost 6 bases and the J gene lost 5 bases, with 15 bases spanning the gap. The germline CDR1 and CDR2 sequences are MRHNA and SNTAGT.

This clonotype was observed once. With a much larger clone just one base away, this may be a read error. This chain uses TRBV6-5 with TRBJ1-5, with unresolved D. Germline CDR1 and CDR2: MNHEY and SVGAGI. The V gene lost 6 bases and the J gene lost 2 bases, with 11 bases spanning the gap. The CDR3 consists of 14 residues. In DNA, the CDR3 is TGTGCCAGCAGAAAGGGCAGTGGCAATCAGCCCCAGCATTTT. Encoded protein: CASRKGSGNQPQHF.

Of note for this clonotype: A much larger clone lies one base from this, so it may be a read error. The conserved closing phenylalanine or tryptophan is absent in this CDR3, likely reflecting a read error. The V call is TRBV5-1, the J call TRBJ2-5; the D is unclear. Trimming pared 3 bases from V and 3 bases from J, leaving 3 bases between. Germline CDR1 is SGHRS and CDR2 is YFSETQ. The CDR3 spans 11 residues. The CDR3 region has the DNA TGCGCCAGCAGCTATGAAGAGACCCAGTACCTC. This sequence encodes CASSYEETQYL.

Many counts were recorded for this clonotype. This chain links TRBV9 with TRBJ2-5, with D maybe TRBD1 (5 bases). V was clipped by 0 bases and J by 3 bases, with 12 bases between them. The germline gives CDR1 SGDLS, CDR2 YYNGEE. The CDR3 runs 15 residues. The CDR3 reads CASSVGSRAKETQYF. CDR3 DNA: TGTGCCAGCAGCGTAGGTTCCAGGGCCAAAGAGACCCAGTACTTC.

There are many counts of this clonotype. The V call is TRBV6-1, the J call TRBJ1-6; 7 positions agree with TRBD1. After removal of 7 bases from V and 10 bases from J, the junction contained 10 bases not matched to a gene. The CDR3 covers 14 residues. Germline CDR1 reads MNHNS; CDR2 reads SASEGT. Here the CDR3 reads CASILQGKGSPLHF. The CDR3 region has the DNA TGTGCCAGCATTCTACAGGGGAAAGGATCACCCCTCCACTTT.

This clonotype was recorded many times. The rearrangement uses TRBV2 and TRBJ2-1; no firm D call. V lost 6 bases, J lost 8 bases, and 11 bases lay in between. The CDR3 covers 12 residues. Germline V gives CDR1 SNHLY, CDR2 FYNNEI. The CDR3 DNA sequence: TGTGCCAGCAGGCCCTTGACCGATGAGCAGTTCTTC. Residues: CASRPLTDEQFF. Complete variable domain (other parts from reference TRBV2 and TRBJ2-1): EPEVTQTPSHQVTQMGQEVILRCVPISNHLYFYWYRQILGQKVEFLVSFYNNEISEKSEIFDDQFSVERPDGSNFTLKIRSTKLEDSAMYFCASRPLTDEQFFGPGTRLTVL.

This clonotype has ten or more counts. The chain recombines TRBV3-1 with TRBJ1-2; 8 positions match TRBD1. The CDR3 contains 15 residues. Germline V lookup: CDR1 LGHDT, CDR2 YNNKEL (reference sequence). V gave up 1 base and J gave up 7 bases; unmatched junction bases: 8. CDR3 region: CASSQVVQGAGGYTF. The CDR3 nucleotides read TGTGCCAGCAGCCAAGTTGTTCAGGGGGCGGGTGGCTACACCTTC.

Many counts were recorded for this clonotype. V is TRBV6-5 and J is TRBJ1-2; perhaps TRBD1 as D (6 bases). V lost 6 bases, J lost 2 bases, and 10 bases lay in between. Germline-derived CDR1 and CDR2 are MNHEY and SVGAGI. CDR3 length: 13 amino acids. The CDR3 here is CASRKTGNYGYTF. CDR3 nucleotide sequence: TGTGCCAGCAGGAAGACAGGCAACTATGGCTACACCTTC.

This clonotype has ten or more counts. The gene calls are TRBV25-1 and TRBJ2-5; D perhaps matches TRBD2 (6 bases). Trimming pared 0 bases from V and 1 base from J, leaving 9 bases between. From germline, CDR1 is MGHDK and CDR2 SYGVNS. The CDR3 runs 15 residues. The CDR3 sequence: CASSEYDGGQETQYF. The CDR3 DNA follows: TGTGCCAGCAGTGAATATGACGGGGGCCAAGAGACCCAGTACTTC.

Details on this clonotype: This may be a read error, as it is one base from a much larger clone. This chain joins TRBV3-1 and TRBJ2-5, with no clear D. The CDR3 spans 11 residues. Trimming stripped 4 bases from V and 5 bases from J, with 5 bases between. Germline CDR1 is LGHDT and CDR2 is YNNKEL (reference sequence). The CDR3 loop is CASSRSETQYF. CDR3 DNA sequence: TGTGCCAGCAGCCGAAGTGAGACCCAGTACTTC.